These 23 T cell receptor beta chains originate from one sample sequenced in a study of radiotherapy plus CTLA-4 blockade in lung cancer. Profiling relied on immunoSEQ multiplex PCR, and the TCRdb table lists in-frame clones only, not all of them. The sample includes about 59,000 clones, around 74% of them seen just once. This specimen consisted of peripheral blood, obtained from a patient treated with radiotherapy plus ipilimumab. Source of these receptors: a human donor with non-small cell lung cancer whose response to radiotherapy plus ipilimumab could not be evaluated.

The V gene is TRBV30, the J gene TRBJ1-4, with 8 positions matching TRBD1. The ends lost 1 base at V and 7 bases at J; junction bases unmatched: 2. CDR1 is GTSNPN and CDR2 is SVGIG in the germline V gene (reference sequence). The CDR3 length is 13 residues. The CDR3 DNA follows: TGTGCCTGGAGTGGGACAGGGTTTGAAAAACTGTTTTTT. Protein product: CAWSGTGFEKLFF.

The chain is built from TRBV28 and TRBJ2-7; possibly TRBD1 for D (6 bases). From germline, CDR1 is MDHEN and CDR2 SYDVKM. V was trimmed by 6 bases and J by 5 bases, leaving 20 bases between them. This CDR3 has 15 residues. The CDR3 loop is CASREPGHPPDEQYF. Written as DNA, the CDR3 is TGTGCCAGCAGGGAGCCGGGACACCCACCGGACGAGCAGTACTTC.

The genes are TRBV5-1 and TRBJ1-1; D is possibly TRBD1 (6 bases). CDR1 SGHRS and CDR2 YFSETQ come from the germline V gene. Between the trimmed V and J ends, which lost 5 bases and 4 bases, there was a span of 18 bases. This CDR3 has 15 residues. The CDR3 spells CASSLGAAGATEAFF. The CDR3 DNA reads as TGCGCCAGCAGTCTCGGGGCCGCAGGGGCCACTGAAGCTTTCTTT.

The CDR3 bases are TGTGCCATGGCCGGACTAGCGGGAGGGCCAGGCACAGATACGCAGTATTTT. Its protein is CAMAGLAGGPGTDTQYF. V usage is TRBV2 and J usage is TRBJ2-3; 15 positions match TRBD2. The CDR3 covers 17 residues. V gave up 10 bases and J gave up 1 base; unmatched junction bases: 9. The germline CDR1 and CDR2 sequences are SNHLY and FYNNEI.

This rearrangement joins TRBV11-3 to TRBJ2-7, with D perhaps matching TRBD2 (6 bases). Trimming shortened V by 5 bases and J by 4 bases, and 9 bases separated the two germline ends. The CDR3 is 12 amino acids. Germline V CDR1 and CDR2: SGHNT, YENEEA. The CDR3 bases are TGTGCCAGCAGCGGGAGGAGGTACGAGCAGTACTTC. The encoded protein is CASSGRRYEQYF.

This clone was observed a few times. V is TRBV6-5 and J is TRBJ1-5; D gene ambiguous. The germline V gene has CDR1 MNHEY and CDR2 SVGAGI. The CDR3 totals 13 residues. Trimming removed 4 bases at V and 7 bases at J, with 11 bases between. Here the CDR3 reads CASSSAGYQPQHF. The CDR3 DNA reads TGTGCCAGCAGTTCCGCAGGATACCAGCCCCAGCATTTT.

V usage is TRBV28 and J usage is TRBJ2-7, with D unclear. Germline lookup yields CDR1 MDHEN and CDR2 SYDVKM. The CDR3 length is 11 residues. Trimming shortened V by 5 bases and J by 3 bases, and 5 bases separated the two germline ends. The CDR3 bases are TGTGCCAGCAGTCCCTTCTACGAGCAGTACTTC. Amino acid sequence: CASSPFYEQYF. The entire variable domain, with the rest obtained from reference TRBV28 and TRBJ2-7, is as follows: DVKVTQSSRYLVKRTGEKVFLECVQDMDHENMFWYRQDPGLGLRLIYFSYDVKMKEKGDIPEGYSVSREKKERFSLILESASTNQTSMYLCASSPFYEQYFGPGTRLTVT.

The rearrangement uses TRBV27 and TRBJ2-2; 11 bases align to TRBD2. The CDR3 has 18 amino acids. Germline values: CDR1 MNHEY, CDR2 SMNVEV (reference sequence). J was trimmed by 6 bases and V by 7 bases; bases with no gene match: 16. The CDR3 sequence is CASNSLAGGPRPSGELFF. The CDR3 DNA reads TGTGCCAGCAACTCGTTAGCGGGAGGGCCTAGACCGTCCGGGGAGCTGTTTTTT.

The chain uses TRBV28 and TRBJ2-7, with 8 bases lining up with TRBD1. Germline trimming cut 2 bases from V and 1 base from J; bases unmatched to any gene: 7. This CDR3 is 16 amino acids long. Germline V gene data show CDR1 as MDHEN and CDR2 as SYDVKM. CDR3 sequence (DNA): TGTGCCAGCAGTTTACTCGGACAGGGTAGGTCCTACGAGCAGTACTTC. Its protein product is CASSLLGQGRSYEQYF.

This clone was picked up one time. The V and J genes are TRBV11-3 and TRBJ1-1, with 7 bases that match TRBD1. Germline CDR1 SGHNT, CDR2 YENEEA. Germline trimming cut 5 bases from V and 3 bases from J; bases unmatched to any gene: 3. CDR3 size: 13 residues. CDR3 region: CASSETGYTEAFF. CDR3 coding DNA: TGTGCCAGCAGCGAGACAGGGTACACTGAAGCTTTCTTT.

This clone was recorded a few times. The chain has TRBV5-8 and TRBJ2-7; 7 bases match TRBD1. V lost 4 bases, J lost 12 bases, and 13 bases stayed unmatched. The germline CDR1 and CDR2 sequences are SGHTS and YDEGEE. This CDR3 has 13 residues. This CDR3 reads CASSPPGQSRRYF. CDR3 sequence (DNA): TGTGCCAGCAGCCCACCGGGACAGTCCCGGCGGTACTTC.

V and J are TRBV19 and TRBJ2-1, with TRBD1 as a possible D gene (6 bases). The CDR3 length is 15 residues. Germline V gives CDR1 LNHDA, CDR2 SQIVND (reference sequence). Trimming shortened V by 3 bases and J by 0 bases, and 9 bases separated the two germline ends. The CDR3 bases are TGTGCCAGTAGTATTGGGGGCCCCTCCTACAATGAGCAGTTCTTC. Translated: CASSIGGPSYNEQFF.

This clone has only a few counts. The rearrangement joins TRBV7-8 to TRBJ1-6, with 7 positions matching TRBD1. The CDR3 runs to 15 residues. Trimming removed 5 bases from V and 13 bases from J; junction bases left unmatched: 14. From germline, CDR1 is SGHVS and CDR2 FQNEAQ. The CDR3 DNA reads TGTGCCAGCAGCCCGCTACAGGGGTTTATTCACCCCCTCCACTTT. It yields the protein CASSPLQGFIHPLHF.

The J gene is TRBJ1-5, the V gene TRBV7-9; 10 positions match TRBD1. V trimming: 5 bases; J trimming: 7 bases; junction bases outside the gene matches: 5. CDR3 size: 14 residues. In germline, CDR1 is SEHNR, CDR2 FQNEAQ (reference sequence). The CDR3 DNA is TGTGCCAGCAGCGGGACAGGGGACGGGCAGCCCCAGCATTTT. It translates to CASSGTGDGQPQHF.

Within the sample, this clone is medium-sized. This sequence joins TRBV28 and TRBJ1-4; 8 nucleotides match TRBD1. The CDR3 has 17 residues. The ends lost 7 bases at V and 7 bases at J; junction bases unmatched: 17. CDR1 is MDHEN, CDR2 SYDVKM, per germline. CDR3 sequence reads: CASNPSGGEWRSEKLFF. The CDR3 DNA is TGTGCCAGCAACCCCTCAGGGGGCGAGTGGCGAAGTGAAAAACTGTTTTTT.

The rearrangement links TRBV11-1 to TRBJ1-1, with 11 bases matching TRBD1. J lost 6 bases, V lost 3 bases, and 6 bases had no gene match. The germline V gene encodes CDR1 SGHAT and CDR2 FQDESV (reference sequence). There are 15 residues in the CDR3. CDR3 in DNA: TGTGCCAGCAGCTTGGACAGGGGGCCGGTCCCTGAAGCTTTCTTT. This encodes CASSLDRGPVPEAFF.

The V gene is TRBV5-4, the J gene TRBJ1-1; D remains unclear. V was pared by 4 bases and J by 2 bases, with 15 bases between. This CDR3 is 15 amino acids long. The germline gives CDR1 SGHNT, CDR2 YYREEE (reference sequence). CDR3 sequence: CASSQTIGGNTEAFF. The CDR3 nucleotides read TGTGCCAGCAGCCAAACGATTGGAGGTAACACTGAAGCTTTCTTT.

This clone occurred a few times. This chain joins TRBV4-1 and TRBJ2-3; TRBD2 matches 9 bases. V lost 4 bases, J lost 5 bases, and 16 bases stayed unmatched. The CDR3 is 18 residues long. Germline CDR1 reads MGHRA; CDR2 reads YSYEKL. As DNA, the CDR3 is TGCGCCAGCAGCCCCCCCCCGGGACGCGGGGGGGCCGGAGATACGCAGTATTTT. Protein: CASSPPPGRGGAGDTQYF.

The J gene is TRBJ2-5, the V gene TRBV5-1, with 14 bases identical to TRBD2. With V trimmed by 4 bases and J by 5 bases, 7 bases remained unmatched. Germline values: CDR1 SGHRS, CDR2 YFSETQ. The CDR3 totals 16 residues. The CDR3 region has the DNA TGCGCCAGCAGCCTCGGGACTAGCGGGGGAGTTGAGACCCAGTACTTC. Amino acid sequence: CASSLGTSGGVETQYF.

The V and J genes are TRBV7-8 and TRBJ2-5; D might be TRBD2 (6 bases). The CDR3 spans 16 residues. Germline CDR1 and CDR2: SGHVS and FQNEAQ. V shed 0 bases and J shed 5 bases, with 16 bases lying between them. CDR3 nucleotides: TGTGCCAGCAGCTTAGCGCGGGGCAGGGTGGAGGAGACCCAGTACTTC. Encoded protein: CASSLARGRVEETQYF.

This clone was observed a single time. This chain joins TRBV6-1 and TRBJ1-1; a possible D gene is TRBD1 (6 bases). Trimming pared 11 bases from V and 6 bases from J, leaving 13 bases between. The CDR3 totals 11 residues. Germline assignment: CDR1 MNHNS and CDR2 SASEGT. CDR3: CACTGWAEAFF. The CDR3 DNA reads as TGTGCCTGCACAGGGTGGGCTGAAGCTTTCTTT.

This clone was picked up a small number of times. Here the CDR3 reads CASSLTPGIEQYF. In DNA form, the CDR3 reads TGTGCCAGCAGCTTAACTCCCGGTATCGAGCAGTACTTC. The chain carries TRBV7-9 and TRBJ2-7, with no clear D. CDR1 and CDR2 (germline): SEHNR, FQNEAQ (reference sequence). Trimming shortened V by 2 bases and J by 6 bases, and 11 bases separated the two germline ends. This CDR3 contains 13 residues. The entire variable domain, with the rest obtained from reference TRBV7-9 and TRBJ2-7, is as follows: DTGVSQNPRHKITKRGQNVTFRCDPISEHNRLYWYRQTLGQGPEFLTYFQNEAQLEKSRLLSDRFSAERPKGSFSTLEIQRTEQGDSAMYLCASSLTPGIEQYFGPGTRLTVT.

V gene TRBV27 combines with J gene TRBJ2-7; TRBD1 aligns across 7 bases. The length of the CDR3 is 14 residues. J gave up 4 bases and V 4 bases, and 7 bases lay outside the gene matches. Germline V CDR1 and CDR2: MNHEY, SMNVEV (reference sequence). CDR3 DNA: TGTGCCAGCAGTTGGGGACAGCCCCCGTACGAGCAGTACTTC. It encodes CASSWGQPPYEQYF.